This T cell receptor (beta chain) was captured in a study of shared clonotypes between healthy human individuals. Whole-study findings and limits: Sequencing depth was a factor that was expected to affect clonotype sharing among donors. Clonotypes which were not shared had lower generation probabilities than clonotypes that all four donors shared. Memory subsets had estimated richness that was generally smaller than that of naive subsets.

CDR3 length: 17 amino acids. V shed 5 bases, J shed 0 bases, and the junction held 11 bases outside the gene matches. The germline V gene has CDR1 SEHNR and CDR2 FQNEAQ (reference sequence). CD45RO-negative CD8 cells positively selected for CCR7 made up the naive population, which excluded terminally differentiated effector memory CD45RA+ cells. As concerns this clone: The antigen is not known.

Measured with immunoSEQ multiplex PCR; TCRdb has only the in-frame clones, and not every one. The repertoire has some 1,900,000 clones, over 85% of them found once; the top ten carry approximately 1%. The sequence came from a man younger than 35 in good health. The sequencing input was naive CD8+ T cells sorted from blood. This chain joins TRBV7-9 and TRBJ2-3; 7 positions agree with TRBD1. CDR3: CASSLPRQGSSTDTQYF. The CDR3 bases are TGTGCCAGCAGCCTCCCGAGACAGGGTAGTAGCACAGATACGCAGTATTTT.